This paragraph covers one T cell receptor (beta chain) sequence. Antigen specificity is unknown. Unmatched junction bases numbered 5, after V lost 3 bases and J lost 1 base. The CDR3 runs 15 residues. The germline V gene has CDR1 SGHTS and CDR2 YDEGEE. The source of the sample is a study of cytomegalovirus exposure and HLA in healthy donors. The PCR contained 60 Vbeta and 13 Jbeta primers. Profiling relied on immunoSEQ multiplex PCR, and the TCRdb table lists in-frame clones only, not all of them. The table lists around 130,000 clones, roughly 70% of them singletons. Overall study results and limits: The study flagged some 170 TCR beta chains as cytomegalovirus-associated. In all likelihood, a cluster of highly shared sequence variants was a sequencing artifact. Across HLA loci, a later analysis found differing TCR association rates, with DRB1 most and HLA-C fewest.

At collection, donors were nominally healthy, but unrecorded immune exposures were probable. Source material: PBMCs. This rearrangement joins TRBV5-8 to TRBJ1-2; TRBD1 aligns across 8 bases. The receptor comes from a middle-aged man in good health and CMV-seropositive. The CDR3 sequence: CASSSGGQGNYGYTF. The CDR3 DNA follows: TGTGCCAGCAGCTCGGGTGGACAGGGTAACTATGGCTACACCTTC.